At least ten counts were recorded for the clone carrying this TCR beta chain. Its antigen is still unknown. Vbeta (60) and Jbeta (13) primers were used in the PCR. Clones were sequenced by immunoSEQ multiplex PCR, and TCRdb holds only the in-frame ones, with some missing. The profile shows 60,000 to 100,000 clones, about 78% of them singletons. The sample originates from a study of cytomegalovirus exposure and HLA in healthy donors. Study-wide context: Some 85 million unique TCRs, all from HLA-typed donors, were included in an early release of the data.

The CDR3 sequence is 17 residues long. V was pared by 4 bases and J by 6 bases, with 13 bases of the junction left unmatched. Germline-derived CDR1 and CDR2 are SGHDN and FVKESK. Study outcomes and limitations: Cytomegalovirus-associated TCR beta chains were listed, numbering 150 to 200. A later analysis reported that several of the most significant clusters appeared to be linked to common viral pathogens, among them Epstein-Barr virus. Some V segments, including TRBV6-2 and TRBV6-3, were excluded as indistinguishable.

The rearrangement links TRBV14 to TRBJ2-1; 9 bases are a match to TRBD1. The sequence derives from a male donor in good health and CMV-seropositive. The specimen was PBMCs. CDR3 in amino acids: CASSRLKGTGLTNEQFF. The CDR3 coding sequence is TGTGCCAGCAGCCGCTTGAAAGGGACAGGGCTTACCAATGAGCAGTTCTTC.